The text below deals with one T cell receptor beta chain. Repertoires were generated with immunoSEQ multiplex PCR, while TCRdb's copy carries only in-frame clones and drops some. The table records some 430,000 clones, about 92% of them present only once. The data derive from a study of blood T cell repertoires in COVID-19. Sequencing was performed on PBMCs or T cells enriched from blood (not recorded which). This sequence was found in a man aged 18 to 29 who had recovered from COVID-19.

CDR3 loop: CASSESSFSGNTIYF. The CDR3 DNA reads TGCGCCAGCAGTGAGTCTTCGTTCTCTGGAAACACCATATATTTT. The V and J genes are TRBV10-1 and TRBJ1-3; D gene uncertain. CDR3 length: 15 residues. Trimming shortened V by 0 bases and J by 0 bases, and 6 bases separated the two germline ends. Germline loops: CDR1 WNHNN, CDR2 SYGVQD (reference sequence).